The rows below give T cell receptor beta chains drawn from one sample of a study of blood T cell repertoires in COVID-19. The data were produced by immunoSEQ multiplex PCR, yet TCRdb's version contains in-frame clones alone and is incomplete. In the table there are about 73,000 clones, approximately 90% of which are singletons. Specimen: peripheral blood. Source of these receptors: a woman aged 18-35 years with acute or convalescent COVID-19. The CDR3 runs from the conserved cysteine through the conserved F or W. A D gene is named only where the DNA matches it firmly. Size is stated for part of the rows, as once, few or many counts, or as a class when the clone is expanded.

TRBV6-6	TRBJ1-4	NA	NA	TGTGCCAGCAGTTACAGTGCAGGGGCGGACGAAAAACTGTTTTTT	CASSYSAGADEKLFF
TRBV6-1	TRBJ1-2	once	TRBD1	TGTGCCAGCAGTGACGCCGGGACAGCTAACTATGGCTACACCTTC	CASSDAGTANYGYTF
TRBV7-8	TRBJ1-5	NA	TRBD1	TGTGCCAGCAGCTTAGGGTACAGGGGCCTCGCCAATCAGCCCCAGCATTTT	CASSLGYRGLANQPQHF
TRBV7-9	TRBJ1-5	NA	NA	TGTGCCAGCAGCTTATCGGAGGGTCAGCCCCAGCATTTT	CASSLSEGQPQHF
TRBV2	TRBJ1-4	NA	NA	TGTGCCAGTAGATCGTACGTTGTTGAAAAACTGTTTTTT	CASRSYVVEKLFF
TRBV5-4	TRBJ2-7	NA	NA	TGTGCCAGCAGCTTGGATCGCTGGAGCGAGCAGTACTTC	CASSLDRWSEQYF
TRBV7-8	TRBJ1-1	NA	TRBD1	TGTGCCAGCAGCTCGACCACAGGGGTTGTCACTGAAGCTTTCTTT	CASSSTTGVVTEAFF
TRBV7-2	TRBJ1-1	NA	NA	TGTGCCAGCAGCTACAGACGGGGGAGCACTGAAGCTTTCTTT	CASSYRRGSTEAFF
TRBV6-5	TRBJ2-7	NA	NA	TGTGCCAGCAAAAAAGACTCCTCTCTGAGGGAGCAGTACTTC	CASKKDSSLREQYF
TRBV6-6	TRBJ1-5	NA	NA	TGTGCCAGCAGTTACTCTCAGGGTAGCAATCAGCCCCAGCATTTT	CASSYSQGSNQPQHF
TRBV3-1/TRBV3-2	TRBJ2-1	NA	NA	TGTGCCAGCAGCCAATCAACTAGCCTTTACAATGAGCAGTTCTTC	CASSQSTSLYNEQFF
TRBV6-2/TRBV6-3	TRBJ1-5	NA	NA	TGTGCCAGCAGTTACTCGAGTGGTTTCAGCAATCAGCCCCAGCATTTT	CASSYSSGFSNQPQHF
TRBV2	TRBJ2-3	NA	TRBD2	TGTGCCAGCAGTGAATTACTAGCGGGACGGGATACGCAGTATTTT	CASSELLAGRDTQYF
TRBV11-3	TRBJ1-2	NA	NA	TGTGCCAGCAGCTTAGGTGGGGGCTTCTATGGCTACACCTTC	CASSLGGGFYGYTF
TRBV24-1	TRBJ2-1	NA	TRBD2	TGTGCCACCAGTGATTTTTCTTCCCTCGGACTAGCGGGAGAAGTTGGTTCCAACAATGAGCAGTTCTTC	CATSDFSSLGLAGEVGSNNEQFF
TRBV14	TRBJ1-2	NA	NA	TGTGCCAGCAGCCAAGAAGACAGCGAACGGAGCTATGGCTACACCTTC	CASSQEDSERSYGYTF
TRBV2	TRBJ2-7	NA	TRBD1	TGTGCCAGCAGTCTAGGGACAGAGATCTACGAGCAGTACTTC	CASSLGTEIYEQYF
TRBV6-6	TRBJ1-1	once	NA	TGTGCCAGCAGTTACGGCGGCCCTGAAGCTTTCTTT	CASSYGGPEAFF
TRBV20-1	TRBJ1-3	NA	NA	TGCAGTGCTAGTCCCGGACAGTTTGGAAACACCATATATTTT	CSASPGQFGNTIYF
TRBV19	TRBJ1-5	NA	TRBD1	TGTGCCAGTAGTATGGACAGGGCTGGTCAGCCCCAGCATTTT	CASSMDRAGQPQHF
TRBV5-5	TRBJ2-4	NA	TRBD1	TGTGCCAGCAGCTTGTGGACAGGTCTAGCCAAAAACATTCAGTACTTC	CASSLWTGLAKNIQYF
TRBV7-2	TRBJ2-1	NA	TRBD2	TGTGCCAGCAGCTTACCAGGACTAGCGGGAGGGCAAAATGAGCAGTTCTTC	CASSLPGLAGGQNEQFF
TRBV19	TRBJ1-1	few	TRBD1	TGTGCCACCTCGGGACAGGCGAACACTGAAGCTTTCTTT	CATSGQANTEAFF
TRBV4-3	TRBJ2-6	NA	NA	TGCGCCAGCAGCCAAGTATCTGGGGCCAACGTCCTGACTTTC	CASSQVSGANVLTF
TRBV6-5	TRBJ2-1	NA	TRBD1	TGTGCCAGCTTAGACAGGGGGCGCGTCAATGAGCAGTTCTTC	CASLDRGRVNEQFF
TRBV15	TRBJ1-1	NA	NA	TGTGCCACCGAGGCAGGGGACAACACTGAAGCTTTCTTT	CATEAGDNTEAFF
TRBV6-5	TRBJ1-1	NA	NA	TGTGCCAGCAGTTCTACAGGGAACACTGAAGCTTTCTTT	CASSSTGNTEAFF
TRBV4-1	TRBJ2-1	NA	TRBD2	TGCGCCAGCAGCCAACCCCATGGGGTACGGGGGGAATACAATGAGCAGTTCTTC	CASSQPHGVRGEYNEQFF
TRBV4-1	TRBJ1-4	NA	TRBD1	TGCGCCAGCAGCCAACCGAGGGACAGGGAGGTCTATGAAAAACTGTTTTTT	CASSQPRDREVYEKLFF
TRBV15	TRBJ2-5	once	NA	TGTGCCACCAGCAGAGCGGACAACCAAGAGACCCAGTACTTC	CATSRADNQETQYF
TRBV27	TRBJ2-6	once	TRBD2	TGTGCCAGCAGTTTAGGGGGGGCTGGGGCCAACGTCCTGACTTTC	CASSLGGAGANVLTF
TRBV27	TRBJ1-1	NA	TRBD1	TGTGCCAGCAAACAGACAGGGATTTGGACTGAAGCTTTCTTT	CASKQTGIWTEAFF
TRBV7-8	TRBJ2-7	NA	TRBD1	TGTGCCAGCAGCGCGGGGACAGGGCCCTCCTACGAGCAGTACTTC	CASSAGTGPSYEQYF